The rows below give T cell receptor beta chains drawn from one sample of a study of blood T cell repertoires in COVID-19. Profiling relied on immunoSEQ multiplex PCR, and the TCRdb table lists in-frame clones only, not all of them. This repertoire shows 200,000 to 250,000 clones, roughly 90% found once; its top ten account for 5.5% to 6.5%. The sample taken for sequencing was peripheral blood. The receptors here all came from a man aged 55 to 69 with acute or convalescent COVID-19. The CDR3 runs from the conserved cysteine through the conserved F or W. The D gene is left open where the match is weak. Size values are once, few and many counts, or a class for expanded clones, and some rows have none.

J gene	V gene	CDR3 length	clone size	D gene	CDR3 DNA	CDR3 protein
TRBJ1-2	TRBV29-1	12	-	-	TGCAGCGTTGGAGTAGGGGGCTATGGCTACACCTTC	CSVGVGGYGYTF
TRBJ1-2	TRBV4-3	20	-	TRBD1	TGCGCCAGCAGCCCCAGACCTCAGGGGGCGGAGGGAGAAGGTAACTATGGCTACACCTTC	CASSPRPQGAEGEGNYGYTF
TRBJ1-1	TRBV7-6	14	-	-	TGTGCCAGCAGCTTAGCCGGGAAGAACACTGAAGCTTTCTTT	CASSLAGKNTEAFF
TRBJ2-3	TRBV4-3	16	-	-	TGCGCCAGCAGCCAAAGGTCCAGCGCATTAAGAGATACGCAGTATTTT	CASSQRSSALRDTQYF
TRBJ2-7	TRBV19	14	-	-	TGTGCCAGTAGTCCCGGCGGGACGCCGTACGAGCAGTACTTC	CASSPGGTPYEQYF
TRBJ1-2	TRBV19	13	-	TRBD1	TGTGCCAGTAATGCCCGGGACAGTCGAGACTACACCTTC	CASNARDSRDYTF
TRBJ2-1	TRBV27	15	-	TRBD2	TGTGCCAGCAGCCGTACTAGCGGGAGGGTCAATGAGCAGTTCTTC	CASSRTSGRVNEQFF
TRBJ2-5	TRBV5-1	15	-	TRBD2	TGCGCCAGCAGCCTAGGACTAGCGGGACTGGAGACCCAGTACTTC	CASSLGLAGLETQYF
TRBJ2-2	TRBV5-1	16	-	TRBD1	TGCGCCAGCAGCTGGACAGGCGACCCAGGCACCGGGGAGCTGTTTTTT	CASSWTGDPGTGELFF
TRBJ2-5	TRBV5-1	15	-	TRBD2	TGCGCCAGCAGCTTGGGGACTAGCGGCCAAGAGACCCAGTACTTC	CASSLGTSGQETQYF
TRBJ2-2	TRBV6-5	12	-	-	TGTGCCAGCAGTACTACTACCGGGGAGCTGTTTTTT	CASSTTTGELFF
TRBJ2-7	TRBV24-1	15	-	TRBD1	TGTGCCACCAGTGATCCCGGGACAGGGAGGTACGAGCAGTACTTC	CATSDPGTGRYEQYF
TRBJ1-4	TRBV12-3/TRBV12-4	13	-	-	TGTGCCAGCAGTCCAAATACTAATGAAAAACTGTTTTTT	CASSPNTNEKLFF
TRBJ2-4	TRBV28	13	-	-	TGTGCCAGCATCCCTTCGGGCAAAAACATTCAGTACTTC	CASIPSGKNIQYF
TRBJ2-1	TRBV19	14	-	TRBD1	TGTGCCAGTACCCCGGGACAGGGATACAATGAGCAGTTCTTC	CASTPGQGYNEQFF
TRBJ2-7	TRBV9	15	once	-	TGTGCCAGCAGCAAAGGGGGAGTCGGGTCCTACGAGCAGTACTTC	CASSKGGVGSYEQYF
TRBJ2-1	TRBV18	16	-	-	TGTGCCAGCTCACCACGCGGCAGGGGTCCGTACAATGAGCAGTTCTTC	CASSPRGRGPYNEQFF
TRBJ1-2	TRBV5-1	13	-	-	TGCGCCAGCAGCTTGGGGGGGCCAGAGGGCTACACCTTC	CASSLGGPEGYTF
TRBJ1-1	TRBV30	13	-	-	TGTGCCTGGAGTGACAGGGCGGGCACTGAAGCTTTCTTT	CAWSDRAGTEAFF
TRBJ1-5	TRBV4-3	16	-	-	TGCGCCAGCAGCCAAGACGGGAGCGGAAACAATCAGCCCCAGCATTTT	CASSQDGSGNNQPQHF
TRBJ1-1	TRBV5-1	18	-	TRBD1	TGCGCCAGCAGCTGGGCACTCCCGGGACAGTCGACGAACACTGAAGCTTTCTTT	CASSWALPGQSTNTEAFF
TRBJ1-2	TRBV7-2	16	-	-	TGTGCCAGCAGCTCCATTTTGACAGGCGCTAACTATGGCTACACCTTC	CASSSILTGANYGYTF
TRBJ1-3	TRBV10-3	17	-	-	TGTGCCATCAGTGATCGGGGGGAGCCGAGGTCTGGAAACACCATATATTTT	CAISDRGEPRSGNTIYF
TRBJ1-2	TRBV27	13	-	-	TGTGCCAGCACCACTATTCCGGGGTATGGCTACACCTTC	CASTTIPGYGYTF
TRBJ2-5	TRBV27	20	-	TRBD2	TGTGCCAGCAGTTTACCCTCCCCGGGGGAGCGGGAAGGGGTACAAGAGACCCAGTACTTC	CASSLPSPGEREGVQETQYF
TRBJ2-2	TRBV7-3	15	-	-	TGTGCCAGCAGCCCCCGGGGGAGTACGACCGGGGAGCTGTTTTTT	CASSPRGSTTGELFF
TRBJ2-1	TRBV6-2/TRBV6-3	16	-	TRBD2	TGTGCCAGCAGTTACGAGGCGGGAGGAACCTACAATGAGCAGTTCTTC	CASSYEAGGTYNEQFF
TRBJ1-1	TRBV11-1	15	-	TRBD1	TGTGCCAGCAGCCCCCGGGACAGGGGGTACACTGAAGCTTTCTTT	CASSPRDRGYTEAFF
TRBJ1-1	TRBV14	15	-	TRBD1	TGTGCCAGCAGCCAGAGGGGGCTGTGGGAGACTGAAGCTTTCTTT	CASSQRGLWETEAFF
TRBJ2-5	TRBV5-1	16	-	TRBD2	TGCGCCAGCAGCTTGGGGACTAGCGGGGAAGGTGAGACCCAGTACTTC	CASSLGTSGEGETQYF
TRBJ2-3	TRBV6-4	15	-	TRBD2	TGTGCCAGCAGTGACGGGGCGGGAGGATCAAATACGCAGTATTTT	CASSDGAGGSNTQYF
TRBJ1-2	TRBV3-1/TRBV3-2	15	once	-	TGTGCCAGCAGCCAAGATAGGACAGAGTCCTATGGCTACACCTTC	CASSQDRTESYGYTF
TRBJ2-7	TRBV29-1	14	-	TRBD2	TGCAGCGTTTTCATCGGACTAGCGGGGTACGAGCAGTACTTC	CSVFIGLAGYEQYF
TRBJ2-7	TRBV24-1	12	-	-	TGTGCCACCAGTGAAGGGGCCTACGAGCAGTACTTC	CATSEGAYEQYF
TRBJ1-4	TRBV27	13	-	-	TGTGCCAGCAGTTTATGGGGGGATGAAAAACTGTTTTTT	CASSLWGDEKLFF
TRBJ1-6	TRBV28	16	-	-	TGTGCCAGCACCGGGGGGGGGCGCTCCTATAATTCACCCCTCCACTTT	CASTGGGRSYNSPLHF
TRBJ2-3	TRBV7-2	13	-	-	TGTGCCAGCAGCTTAAGGAGGACAGATACGCAGTATTTT	CASSLRRTDTQYF
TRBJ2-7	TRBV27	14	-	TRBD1	TGTGCCAGCAGGTTCGGACAGGGCTCCTACGAGCAGTACTTC	CASRFGQGSYEQYF
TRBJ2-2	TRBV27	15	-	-	TGTGCCAGCAGCCGCAGAAGGCAGGGTACCGGGGAGCTGTTTTTT	CASSRRRQGTGELFF
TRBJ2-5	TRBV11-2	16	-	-	TGTGCCAGCAGCTTAGGAGTAGCCAGCCACCAAGAGACCCAGTACTTC	CASSLGVASHQETQYF
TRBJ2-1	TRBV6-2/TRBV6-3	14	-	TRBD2	TGTGCCAGCAGTTCCCCCGGGACTAGGAATGAGCAGTTCTTC	CASSSPGTRNEQFF
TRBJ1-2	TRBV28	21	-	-	TGTGCCAGCAGTTTAAGTGGGGCATTGGGTCAGGGGATAGGAGGAAACTATGGCTACACCTTC	CASSLSGALGQGIGGNYGYTF
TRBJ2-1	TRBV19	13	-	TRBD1	TGTGCCAGTATTGGGACAGGGTATAATGAGCAGTTCTTC	CASIGTGYNEQFF
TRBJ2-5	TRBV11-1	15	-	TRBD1	TGTGCCAGCAGCGCCGGGACAGGGTTAACAGAGACCCAGTACTTC	CASSAGTGLTETQYF
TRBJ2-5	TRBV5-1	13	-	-	TGCGCCAGCAGCTTTCAAGGGGAAGAGACCCAGTACTTC	CASSFQGEETQYF
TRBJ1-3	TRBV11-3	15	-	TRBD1	TGTGCCAGCAGCTTCGAGGACAGGACTGGAAACACCATATATTTT	CASSFEDRTGNTIYF